This T cell receptor beta chain was sequenced in a study of tumor-infiltrating lymphocytes in primary liver carcinoma (dated 2017 in TCRdb). At the level of the whole study: Between November 2015 and 2016, a few patients in China with histopathologically diagnosed primary liver carcinoma had their tumors surgically resected. Each sample produced about 3.65 to 7.13 million productive TCRbeta reads, and read depth showed no significant difference between tissue types. Hepatocellular carcinoma (four) or combined HCC and intrahepatic cholangiocarcinoma (one) was present in the five patients, who were three men and two women aged 30 to 69 years. High reproducibility was observed for the technical replicate repertoires, with mean shared-clone rates around 0.89 and correlation coefficients above 0.95. The tumors of the five patients were staged as T1-T3 N0M0, with maximum diameters ranging from roughly 4 to 10 cm. TCRbeta repertoire sequencing covered 35 specimens from 5 patients: 25 tumor regions, 5 adjacent noncancerous liver tissues and 5 peripheral blood samples. TCRbeta repertoire sequencing, expression microarrays and whole-exome sequencing were combined in the study across five regions of each liver tumor, with adjacent normal tissue and blood also included. The paper's findings and limits, for the study overall: A significantly larger repertoire fraction was made up by the top 250 clones in tumors than in blood (p = 0.039). Pairs of tumor regions showed greater repertoire overlap (mean 36%) than tumor-adjacent pairs (roughly 17%) or tumor-blood pairs (approximately 15%), which is consistent with antigen-driven expansion. Comparison of CD4+ and CD8+ T cell repertoires was precluded by the use of bulk unsorted samples. Only the TCR beta chain was sequenced, so true repertoire diversity is likely underestimated because unpaired alpha chains were not captured. With just five or six patients in the study, the authors point out that the findings should be validated in a larger study.

RNA from unsorted whole blood was extracted with TRIzol reagent, and germline DNA was obtained with the DNeasy Blood & Tissue kit. At the time of sampling, the patients had chronic HBV infection and had not received any treatment. Approximately 4.1 milliliters of peripheral blood were collected into K2EDTA tubes before surgery. Using a constant-region primer and ProtoScript II reverse transcriptase, TCRbeta-specific cDNA was reverse-transcribed from 500 to 650 ng total RNA. Construction of the TCRbeta libraries relied on three nested rounds of multiplex PCR, following a slightly modified ARM-PCR procedure. Sample barcodes and Illumina adapters were added in a final 25-cycle PCR using Deep VentR polymerase. Before sequencing, amplicons between 200 and 500 bp were purified from gel using a QIAquick gel extraction kit. TCRbeta amplicons were sequenced on an Illumina HiSeq 2500 with 250-bp paired-end reads. The study's processing was this. Quality trimming of reads was performed with Trimmomatic v0.33, and paired reads were merged with FLASH v1.2.11 so that full CDR3 sequences could be recovered. MiGEC v1.2.1b assigned V, D and J germline segments to the rearranged TCRbeta sequences. Clonotype statistics, along with Shannon-Wiener diversity indices, were calculated using VDJtools v1.0.0. To reduce sampling bias, subsequent analyses other than the diversity analysis used only the 250 most abundant clonotypes in each sample. Starting from the raw public reads, TCRdb applied fastp trimming at Q25, assembled clones with MiXCR and retained in-frame beta chains. Each CDR3 protein gets just one entry, which takes the most common genes and DNA from the rows behind it. The V and J calls shown here were made by TCRdb, not taken from the authors' results. This sample is represented by fewer than 350,000 distinct CDR3 sequences; 65% of them were singletons. The biggest ten clones account for roughly 8.9% of the sample.

A note on this clonotype: Its cognate antigen has yet to be identified. This could be a read error, since a much larger clone is one nucleotide away.

This TCR was sampled from a man aged 35-49 years with primary liver carcinoma and hepatitis B virus infection. Sequencing used peripheral blood.

The DNA sequence is as follows: TGTGCCAGCAGCTTGGTTACAGTCAACAATGAGCAGTTCTTC. It codes for CASSLVTVNNEQFF. The receptor chain draws on TRBV5-6 and TRBJ2-1; no D gene call is confident. Trimming removed 0 bases from V and 5 bases from J, leaving 9 bases between the germline ends. The germline V gene provides CDR1 SGHDT and CDR2 YYEEEE. From its cysteine to its phenylalanine, the CDR3 spans 14 amino acids. Of the read, only the CDR3 DNA is kept; its 42 bases are in frame from base 1.